This passage covers 32 T cell receptor beta chains from one sample sequenced in a study of blood T cell repertoires in COVID-19. Clones were read by immunoSEQ multiplex PCR, and TCRdb kept only the in-frame ones, dropping some. The table lists under 300,000 clones, over 65% of them singletons, with 3.3% in the top ten. The sample was peripheral blood. These receptors were collected from an elderly woman with acute or convalescent COVID-19.

This chain links TRBV9 with TRBJ2-3; 9 bases fit TRBD1. The CDR3 consists of 15 residues. The V and J ends lost 0 bases and 4 bases, in that order; junction bases with no gene match: 3. Looked up from germline, CDR1 is SGDLS and CDR2 is YYNGEE. As DNA, the CDR3 is TGTGCCAGCAGCGTAGTGGGACAGGGAGCAGATACGCAGTATTTT. This encodes CASSVVGQGADTQYF.

The CDR3 DNA sequence: TGTGCCAGTAGTATAAACCCCCTAACGGCCCAGTACTTC. Translated: CASSINPLTAQYF. The chain employs TRBV19 and TRBJ2-5, with D unclear. V lost 2 bases and J lost 9, with 13 bases in between. Germline V lookup: CDR1 LNHDA, CDR2 SQIVND (reference sequence). The CDR3 runs 13 residues.

The rearrangement uses TRBV11-2 and TRBJ1-1; D perhaps matches TRBD1 (5 bases). Looked up from germline, CDR1 is SGHAT and CDR2 is FQNNGV. The ends were cut back, 5 bases at V and 1 base at J, with 17 bases in the middle. The CDR3 length is 16 residues. The CDR3 nucleotides read TGTGCCAGCAGCCAACCGGGACGGAGGGGGAACACTGAAGCTTTCTTT. Translated, it gives CASSQPGRRGNTEAFF. Based on the CDR3 plus reference TRBV11-2 and TRBJ1-1, the full variable domain is EAGVAQSPRYKIIEKRQSVAFWCNPISGHATLYWYQQILGQGPKLLIQFQNNGVVDDSQLPKDRFSAERLKGVDSTLKIQPAKLEDSAVYLCASSQPGRRGNTEAFFGQGTRLTVV.

This clone is a singleton in its sample. The V call is TRBV4-2, the J call TRBJ2-7; 8 positions match TRBD1. V gave up 9 bases and J gave up 3 bases; unmatched junction bases: 10. Germline V gene sequence: CDR1 LGHNA, CDR2 YNFKEQ. The CDR3 totals 14 residues. In nucleotides, the CDR3 is TGTGCCAGTGGCAGGAGTACAGGGGGCTACGAGCAGTACTTC. It translates to CASGRSTGGYEQYF.

This clone was observed a handful of times. V is TRBV20-1 and J is TRBJ2-1; D ambiguous. Germline V gene data show CDR1 as DFQATT and CDR2 as SNEGSKA (reference sequence). V was trimmed by 3 bases and J by 0 bases, leaving 9 bases between them. This CDR3 region has 14 residues. In nucleotides, the CDR3 is TGCAGTGCTAGTTTAGTCCGCTCCTACAATGAGCAGTTCTTC. Translated, it gives CSASLVRSYNEQFF.

The genes are TRBV6-2 or TRBV6-3 and TRBJ2-1; 7 nucleotides align to TRBD1. CDR1 MNHEY and CDR2 SVGEGT come from the germline V gene. The CDR3 covers 15 residues. After removal of 2 bases from V and 2 bases from J, the junction contained 3 bases not matched to a gene. Written as DNA, the CDR3 is TGTGCCAGCAGTTACGCTCAGGGGGCCTACAATGAGCAGTTCTTC. Its translation: CASSYAQGAYNEQFF.

This chain joins TRBV6-1 and TRBJ2-2; 11 nucleotides line up with TRBD2. The germline gives CDR1 MNHNS, CDR2 SASEGT. V lost 6 bases to trimming and J lost 6 bases; unmatched junction nucleotides: 3. This CDR3 comprises 14 residues. The CDR3 coding sequence is TGTGCCAGCAGGGCTAGCGGGGGGCCCGGGGAGCTGTTTTTT. It specifies CASRASGGPGELFF.

V gene TRBV5-1 combines with J gene TRBJ2-6; D is undetermined. This CDR3 region has 16 residues. Germline values: CDR1 SGHRS, CDR2 YFSETQ. V was trimmed by 0 bases and J by 1 base, leaving 8 bases between them. This chain's CDR3 is CASSLDSGSGANVLTF. The CDR3 bases are TGCGCCAGCAGCTTGGACAGTGGGTCTGGGGCCAACGTCCTGACTTTC.

The CDR3 nucleotides are TGTGCCAGCAGTTTTTCGACAGGCTCCTACGAGCAGTACTTC. Amino acid sequence: CASSFSTGSYEQYF. The genes are TRBV28 and TRBJ2-7; possible D gene TRBD1, 6 bases. V dropped 3 bases and J dropped 0 bases, with 9 bases sitting between them. There are 14 residues in the CDR3. Looked up from germline, CDR1 is MDHEN and CDR2 is SYDVKM.

This chain joins TRBV7-2 and TRBJ1-2, with 8 bases fitting TRBD1. The CDR3 contains 14 residues. The germline V gene has CDR1 SGHTA and CDR2 FQGNSA. V dropped 0 bases and J dropped 5; count of bases not matched to a gene: 2. For the CDR3, the DNA is TGTGCCAGCAGCTTAGCTCAGGGGGCGTATGGCTACACCTTC. This gives the protein CASSLAQGAYGYTF.

The chain joins TRBV7-9 to TRBJ1-1; D gene unclear. The CDR3 has 11 residues. Germline lookup yields CDR1 SEHNR and CDR2 FQNEAQ (reference sequence). V dropped 4 bases and J dropped 8 bases, with 8 bases sitting between them. The CDR3 DNA reads as TGTGCCAGCAGCTCCTCGGTGGAAGCTTTCTTT. It translates to CASSSSVEAFF.

The chain has TRBV5-8 and TRBJ1-5, with a weak D call TRBD1 (6 bases). The germline V and J ends were trimmed by 1 base and 6 bases, with 14 bases remaining between them. Germline V gene data show CDR1 as SGHTS and CDR2 as YDEGEE. This CDR3 contains 15 residues. For the CDR3, the DNA is TGTGCCAGCAGCTTGTTAGGGAGAGGGGGTCAGCCCCAGCATTTT. It is translated as CASSLLGRGGQPQHF.

This chain uses TRBV4-3 with TRBJ1-3, with no clear D. The germline V gene has CDR1 LGHNA and CDR2 YSLEER. V lost 0 bases and J 1 base, leaving 10 bases between the germline ends. This CDR3 contains 16 residues. CDR3 nucleotide sequence: TGCGCCAGCAGCCAAGATGCCCTCAGATCTGGAAACACCATATATTTT. Its protein is CASSQDALRSGNTIYF.

In its sample, this clone was seen once. The chain couples TRBV11-3 to TRBJ2-1, with 10 nucleotides matching TRBD1. The V segment lost 1 base and the J segment 4 bases; nucleotides outside the gene matches: 4. Per germline, CDR1 SGHNT and CDR2 YENEEA. There are 16 residues in the CDR3. The CDR3 coding sequence is TGTGCCAGCAGCTTAGGCGGGACAGGGGATTACAATGAGCAGTTCTTC. It specifies CASSLGGTGDYNEQFF.

This rearrangement joins TRBV2 to TRBJ1-4; D gene unclear. This CDR3 is 14 amino acids long. Germline V gene lookup returns CDR1 SNHLY and CDR2 FYNNEI. V shed 7 bases and J shed 6 bases, with 15 bases lying between them. The CDR3 spells CASKARPSHEKLFF. DNA of the CDR3: TGTGCCAGCAAGGCCAGGCCGAGTCATGAAAAACTGTTTTTT.

This chain connects TRBV2 to TRBJ2-7; possibly TRBD1 for D (5 bases). The CDR3 loop spans 15 amino acids. The V gene lost 4 bases and the J gene lost 7 bases, with 20 bases spanning the gap. Germline V gives CDR1 SNHLY, CDR2 FYNNEI. The CDR3 sequence is CASSANPTAMGEQYF. DNA of the CDR3: TGTGCCAGCAGTGCTAACCCGACAGCCATGGGTGAGCAGTACTTC.

The table lists this clone with a few counts. The CDR3 reads CASRGQGLYTEAFF. CDR3 bases: TGTGCCAGCAGGGGACAGGGGCTATACACTGAAGCTTTCTTT. This chain links TRBV2 with TRBJ1-1; 10 bases align to TRBD1. CDR1 is SNHLY, CDR2 FYNNEI, per germline. The CDR3 extends over 14 amino acids. V was clipped by 6 bases and J by 3 bases; unmatched bases: 4.

This clone was seen a handful of times. The chain combines TRBV10-3 with TRBJ2-1; 7 bases are shared with TRBD2. V dropped 1 base and J dropped 0; count of bases not matched to a gene: 3. The germline V gene encodes CDR1 ENHRY and CDR2 SYGVKD. This CDR3 contains 16 residues. CDR3 bases: TGTGCCATCAGTGAGTGGCGCGGGAGCTCCTACAATGAGCAGTTCTTC. It is translated as CAISEWRGSSYNEQFF.

The DNA for the CDR3 is TGTGCCACCAGTGATTTACTTGCGGGTGAGCAGTTCTTC. Protein sequence: CATSDLLAGEQFF. V is TRBV24-1 and J is TRBJ2-1; a possible D gene is TRBD2 (5 bases). V was shortened by 1 base and J by 9 bases, with 9 bases between the two germline ends. The CDR3 consists of 13 residues. The V gene's germline CDR1 is KGHDR and CDR2 SFDVKD.

The chain couples TRBV6-1 to TRBJ1-2, with a tentative D call TRBD1 (6 bases). The germline gives CDR1 MNHNS, CDR2 SASEGT. The V gene lost 2 bases and the J gene lost 5 bases, with 15 bases spanning the gap. This CDR3 is built from 15 residues. In nucleotides, the CDR3 is TGTGCCAGCAGTGAATTCGGAACAGGGCTATATGGCTACACCTTC. It specifies CASSEFGTGLYGYTF.

The chain combines TRBV5-1 with TRBJ2-1; TRBD1 might be the D (5 bases). V lost 0 bases and J lost 14, with 15 bases in between. This CDR3 spans 13 amino acids. The germline CDR1 and CDR2 sequences are SGHRS and YFSETQ. CDR3 DNA sequence: TGCGCCAGCAGCTTGGCCGGGTGGAGCAGGGAGTTCTTC. Residues: CASSLAGWSREFF.

This chain uses TRBV28 with TRBJ2-1; 9 bases align to TRBD1. The CDR3 length is 15 residues. After removal of 5 bases from V and 5 bases from J, the junction contained 7 bases not matched to a gene. Per the germline V gene, CDR1 is MDHEN and CDR2 is SYDVKM. CDR3 nucleotides: TGTGCCAGCAGTCCCTGGGACAGGGAGAACAATGAGCAGTTCTTC. Protein: CASSPWDRENNEQFF.

This chain uses TRBV6-6 with TRBJ2-5, with D maybe TRBD1 (5 bases). Germline CDR1 MNHNY, CDR2 SVGAGI (reference sequence). The V and J ends lost 6 bases and 1 base respectively, with 9 bases between them. There are 13 residues in the CDR3. The CDR3 coding sequence is TGTGCCAGCAGGTGGGGCAGCCAAGAGACCCAGTACTTC. It yields the protein CASRWGSQETQYF.

In its sample, this clone was seen a few times. The chain joins TRBV5-5 to TRBJ2-7; 7 bases line up with TRBD2. The ends lost 1 base at V and 0 bases at J; junction bases unmatched: 10. Germline CDR1 SGHKS, CDR2 YYEKEE (reference sequence). The CDR3 sequence is 17 residues long. CDR3 region: CASSLSGRRGSSYEQYF. CDR3 DNA sequence: TGTGCCAGCAGCTTGTCGGGTAGGCGGGGGAGCTCCTACGAGCAGTACTTC.

The rearrangement links TRBV15 to TRBJ2-5; 10 bases align to TRBD2. Germline lookup yields CDR1 LNHNV and CDR2 YYDKDF (reference sequence). Unmatched junction bases numbered 13, after V lost 0 bases and J lost 6 bases. The CDR3 spans 18 residues. The CDR3 bases are TGTGCCACCAGCAGAGATCGGGGCCAGCGGGGGGGCGGAAAGACCCAGTACTTC. Protein product: CATSRDRGQRGGGKTQYF.

The chain is built from TRBV5-4 and TRBJ1-2; TRBD1 might be the D (5 bases). This CDR3 spans 15 amino acids. Between the trimmed V and J ends, which lost 3 bases and 4 bases, there was a span of 16 bases. Per germline, CDR1 SGHNT and CDR2 YYREEE (reference sequence). CDR3: CASSSYRQFTYGYTF. DNA of the CDR3: TGTGCCAGCAGCTCCTATCGACAGTTTACCTATGGCTACACCTTC.

The V and J genes are TRBV3-1 (or the pseudogene TRBV3-2) and TRBJ2-2; TRBD2 aligns across 16 bases. Germline loops: CDR1 LGHDT, CDR2 YNNKEL (reference sequence). This CDR3 region has 18 residues. The trim removed 7 bases at V and 4 bases at J, leaving 9 bases unmatched. DNA for the CDR3: TGTGCCAGCACCTGGGGACTAGCGGGGGGGACTGTCACCGGGGAGCTGTTTTTT. Translating gives CASTWGLAGGTVTGELFF.

The chain uses TRBV5-1 and TRBJ2-2; D might be TRBD1 (6 bases). CDR3 length: 14 residues. Trimming cost V 1 base and J 3 bases, with 7 bases left between them. Germline V gene sequence: CDR1 SGHRS, CDR2 YFSETQ. CDR3: CASSLSGDTGELFF. The CDR3 DNA follows: TGCGCCAGCAGCTTGTCAGGGGACACCGGGGAGCTGTTTTTT. The whole variable domain, remainder taken from reference TRBV5-1 and TRBJ2-2, is KAGVTQTPRYLIKTRGQQVTLSCSPISGHRSVSWYQQTPGQGLQFLFEYFSETQRNKGNFPGRFSGRQFSNSRSEMNVSTLELGDSALYLCASSLSGDTGELFFGEGSRLTVL.

This clone was seen a few times. The V gene is TRBV5-6, the J gene TRBJ2-3; D gene uncertain. Germline V gives CDR1 SGHDT, CDR2 YYEEEE. With 4 bases removed from V and 3 bases from J, the gap between germline ends came to 12 bases. This CDR3 region has 14 residues. The CDR3 spells CASSRRLSTDTQYF. The CDR3 coding sequence is TGTGCCAGCAGCCGTCGGTTGTCAACAGATACGCAGTATTTT.

The chain links TRBV19 to TRBJ1-5, with 8 bases aligning to TRBD1. CDR1 is LNHDA, CDR2 SQIVND, per germline (reference sequence). J gave up 4 bases and V 8 bases, and 13 bases lay outside the gene matches. There are 16 residues in the CDR3. The CDR3 DNA sequence: TGTGCCAGTCATTCTCCGGACAGGGCCTTTAATCAGCCCCAGCATTTT. Its protein is CASHSPDRAFNQPQHF.

V gene TRBV7-8 combines with J gene TRBJ2-3, with D possibly matching TRBD1 (6 bases). Per germline, CDR1 SGHVS and CDR2 FQNEAQ. This CDR3 region has 16 residues. Trimming stripped 5 bases from V and 3 bases from J, with 18 bases between. CDR3 coding DNA: TGTGCCAGCAGCCGAGGGGGTCGAGGGGGAACAGATACGCAGTATTTT. Its protein is CASSRGGRGGTDTQYF. Full variable domain (rest looked up from reference TRBV7-8 and TRBJ2-3): GAGVSQSPRYKVAKRGQDVALRCDPISGHVSLFWYQQALGQGPEFLTYFQNEAQLDKSGLPSDRFFAERPEGSVSTLKIQRTQQEDSAVYLCASSRGGRGGTDTQYFGPGTRLTVL.

This clone was seen only once. The V call is TRBV5-4, the J call TRBJ1-1; 9 bases line up with TRBD1. Losses at the gene ends were 0 bases for V and 3 bases for J; bases not matched to a gene: 3. Germline V gene lookup returns CDR1 SGHNT and CDR2 YYREEE (reference sequence). There are 15 residues in the CDR3. CDR3 nucleotides: TGTGCCAGCAGCTTGGTTGACAGGGGGGACACTGAAGCTTTCTTT. This gives the protein CASSLVDRGDTEAFF.